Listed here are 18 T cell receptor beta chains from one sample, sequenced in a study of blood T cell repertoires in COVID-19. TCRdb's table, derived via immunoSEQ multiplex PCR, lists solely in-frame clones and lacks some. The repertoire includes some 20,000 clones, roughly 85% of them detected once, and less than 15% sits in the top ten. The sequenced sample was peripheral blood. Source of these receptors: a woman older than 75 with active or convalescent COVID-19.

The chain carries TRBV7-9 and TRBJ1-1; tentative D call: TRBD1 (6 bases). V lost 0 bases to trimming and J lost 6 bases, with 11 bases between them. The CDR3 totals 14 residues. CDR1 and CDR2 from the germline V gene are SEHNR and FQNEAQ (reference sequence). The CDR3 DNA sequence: TGTGCCAGCAGCTTAGCCGGGACATACGCTGAAGCTTTCTTT. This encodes CASSLAGTYAEAFF.

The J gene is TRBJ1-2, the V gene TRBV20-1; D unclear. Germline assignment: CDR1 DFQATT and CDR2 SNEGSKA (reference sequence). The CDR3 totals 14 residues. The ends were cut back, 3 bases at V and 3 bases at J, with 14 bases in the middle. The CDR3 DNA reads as TGCAGTGCTAGTTCGGTGGGAGAGTACTATGGCTACACCTTC. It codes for CSASSVGEYYGYTF.

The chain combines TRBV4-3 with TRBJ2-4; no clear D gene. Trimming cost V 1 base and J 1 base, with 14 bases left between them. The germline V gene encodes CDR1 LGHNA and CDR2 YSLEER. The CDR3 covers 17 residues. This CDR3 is CASSQGSGFLAKNIQYF. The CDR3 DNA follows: TGCGCCAGCAGCCAAGGATCCGGTTTTCTGGCCAAAAACATTCAGTACTTC.

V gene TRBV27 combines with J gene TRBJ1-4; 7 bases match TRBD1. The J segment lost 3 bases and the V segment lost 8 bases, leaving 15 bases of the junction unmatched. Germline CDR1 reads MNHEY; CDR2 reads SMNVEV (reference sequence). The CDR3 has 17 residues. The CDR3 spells CASWTRTGAEANEKLFF. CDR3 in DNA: TGTGCCAGCTGGACGAGAACAGGGGCCGAAGCTAATGAAAAACTGTTTTTT.

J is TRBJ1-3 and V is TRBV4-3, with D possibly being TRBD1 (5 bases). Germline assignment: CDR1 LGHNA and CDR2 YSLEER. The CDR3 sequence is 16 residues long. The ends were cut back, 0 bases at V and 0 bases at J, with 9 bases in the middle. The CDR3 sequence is CASSQDLTGSGNTIYF. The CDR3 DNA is TGCGCCAGCAGCCAAGATCTAACAGGCTCTGGAAACACCATATATTTT.

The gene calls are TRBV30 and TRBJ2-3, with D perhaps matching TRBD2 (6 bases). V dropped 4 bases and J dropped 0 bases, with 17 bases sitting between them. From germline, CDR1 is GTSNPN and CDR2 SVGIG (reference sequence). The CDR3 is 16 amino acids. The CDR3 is CAWTAGWAGSTDTQYF. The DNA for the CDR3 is TGTGCCTGGACCGCGGGCTGGGCGGGAAGCACAGATACGCAGTATTTT.

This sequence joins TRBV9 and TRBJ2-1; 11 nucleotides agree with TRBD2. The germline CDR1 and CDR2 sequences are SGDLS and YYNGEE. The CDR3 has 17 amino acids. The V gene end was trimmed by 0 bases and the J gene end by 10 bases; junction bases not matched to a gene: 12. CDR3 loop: CASSVVSSLAGGGEQFF. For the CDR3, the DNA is TGTGCCAGCAGCGTAGTTTCTAGCCTAGCGGGAGGCGGGGAGCAGTTCTTC.

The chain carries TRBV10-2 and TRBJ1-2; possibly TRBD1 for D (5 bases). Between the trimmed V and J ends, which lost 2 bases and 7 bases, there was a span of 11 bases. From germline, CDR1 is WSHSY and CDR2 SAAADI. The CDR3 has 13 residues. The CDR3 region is CASSEITGGGYTF. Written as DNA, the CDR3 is TGCGCCAGCAGTGAGATCACAGGTGGTGGCTACACCTTC.

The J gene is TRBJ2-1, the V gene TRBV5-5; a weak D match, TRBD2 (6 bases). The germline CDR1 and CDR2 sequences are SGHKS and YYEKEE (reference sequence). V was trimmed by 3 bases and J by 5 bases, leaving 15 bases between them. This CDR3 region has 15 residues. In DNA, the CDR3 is TGTGCCAGCAGCTCTAGGAGGGCGGAGAACAATGAGCAGTTCTTC. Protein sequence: CASSSRRAENNEQFF.

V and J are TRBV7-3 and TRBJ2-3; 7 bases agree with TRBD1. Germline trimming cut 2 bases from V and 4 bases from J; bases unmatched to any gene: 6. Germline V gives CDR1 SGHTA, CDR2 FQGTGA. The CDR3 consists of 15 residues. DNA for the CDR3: TGTGCCAGCAGCTTAGTTGGGACAGAGGCAGATACGCAGTATTTT. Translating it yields CASSLVGTEADTQYF.

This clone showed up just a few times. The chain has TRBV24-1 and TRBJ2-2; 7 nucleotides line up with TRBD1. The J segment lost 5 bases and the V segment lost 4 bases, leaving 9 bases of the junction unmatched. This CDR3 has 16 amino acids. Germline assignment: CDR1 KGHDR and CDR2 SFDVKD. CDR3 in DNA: TGTGCCACCAGTGACTTGACAGGGTCAGATACCGGGGAGCTGTTTTTT. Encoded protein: CATSDLTGSDTGELFF.

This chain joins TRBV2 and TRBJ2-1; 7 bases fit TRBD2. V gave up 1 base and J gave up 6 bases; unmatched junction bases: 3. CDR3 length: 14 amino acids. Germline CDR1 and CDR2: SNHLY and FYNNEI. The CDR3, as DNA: TGTGCCAGCAGTGAAGGGCGGGAGTTCAATGAGCAGTTCTTC. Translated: CASSEGREFNEQFF.

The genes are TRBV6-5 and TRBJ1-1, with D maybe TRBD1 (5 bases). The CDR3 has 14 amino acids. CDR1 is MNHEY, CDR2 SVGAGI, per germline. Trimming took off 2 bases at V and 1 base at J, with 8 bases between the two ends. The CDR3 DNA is TGTGCCAGCAGTTACGGGGGGGGGAACACTGAAGCTTTCTTT. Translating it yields CASSYGGGNTEAFF.

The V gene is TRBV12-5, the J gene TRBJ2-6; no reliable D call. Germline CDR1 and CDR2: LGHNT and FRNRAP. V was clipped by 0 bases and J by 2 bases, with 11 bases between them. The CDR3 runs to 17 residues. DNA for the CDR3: TGTGCTAGTGGTTTGGTTCTGTCCGGAGCTGGGGCCAACGTCCTGACTTTC. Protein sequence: CASGLVLSGAGANVLTF.

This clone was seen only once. The CDR3 coding sequence is TGTGCCAGCAGGGACGGGGGAGCCGGCGACACCGGGGAGCTGTTTTTT. Encoded protein: CASRDGGAGDTGELFF. J is TRBJ2-2 and V is TRBV11-3; tentatively, D is TRBD2 (6 bases). Trimming left V 6 bases short and J 3 bases short, with 17 bases between. The CDR3 is 16 residues long. CDR1 is SGHNT, CDR2 YENEEA, per germline.

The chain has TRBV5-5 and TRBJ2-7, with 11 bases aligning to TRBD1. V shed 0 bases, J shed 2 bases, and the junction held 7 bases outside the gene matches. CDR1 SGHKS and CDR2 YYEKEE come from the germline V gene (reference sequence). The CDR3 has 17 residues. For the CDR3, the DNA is TGTGCCAGCAGCTTGGAGATATCGGGACAGGGGGCCTACGAGCAGTACTTC. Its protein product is CASSLEISGQGAYEQYF.

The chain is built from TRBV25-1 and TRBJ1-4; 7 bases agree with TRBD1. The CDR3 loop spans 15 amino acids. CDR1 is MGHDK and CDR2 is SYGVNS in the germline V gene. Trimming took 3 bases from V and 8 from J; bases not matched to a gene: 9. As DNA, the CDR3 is TGTGCCAGCAGTGAGACGACAGGGAGTCGCGAAAAACTGTTTTTT. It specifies CASSETTGSREKLFF.

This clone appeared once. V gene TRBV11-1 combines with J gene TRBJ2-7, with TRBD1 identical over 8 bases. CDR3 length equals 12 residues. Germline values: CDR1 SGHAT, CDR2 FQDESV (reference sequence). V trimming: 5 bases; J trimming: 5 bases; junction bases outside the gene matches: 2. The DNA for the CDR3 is TGTGCCAGCAGCCCGGACAGGGACGAGCAGTACTTC. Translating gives CASSPDRDEQYF.